The T cell receptor beta chain described here comes from a study of T-cell reconstitution after alpha-beta-depleted transplantation in children. Unique molecular identifiers were built into the TCRbeta library. TCRdb called the PCR reads again in MiXCR, with one record for every CDR3 protein. Seen here are 240,000 or so distinct CDR3 sequences, around 12% observed once, and the top ten hold over 2%. This clonotype occurred many times. Trimming removed 6 bases from V and 5 bases from J, with 17 bases in between. This CDR3 is 14 amino acids long. Germline CDR1 and CDR2: DFQATT and SNEGSKA (reference sequence).

The chain joins TRBV20-1 to TRBJ2-1; D remains unclear. The specimen comprised PBMCs from the stem cell graft donor, sampled from the stem cell graft. This sequence originates from a human donor who donated a stem cell graft to a child with acute lymphoblastic leukemia. The CDR3 coding sequence is TGCAGTGCATCGTTGCCGATTTTTAACAATGAGCAGTTCTTC. This codes for CSASLPIFNNEQFF.